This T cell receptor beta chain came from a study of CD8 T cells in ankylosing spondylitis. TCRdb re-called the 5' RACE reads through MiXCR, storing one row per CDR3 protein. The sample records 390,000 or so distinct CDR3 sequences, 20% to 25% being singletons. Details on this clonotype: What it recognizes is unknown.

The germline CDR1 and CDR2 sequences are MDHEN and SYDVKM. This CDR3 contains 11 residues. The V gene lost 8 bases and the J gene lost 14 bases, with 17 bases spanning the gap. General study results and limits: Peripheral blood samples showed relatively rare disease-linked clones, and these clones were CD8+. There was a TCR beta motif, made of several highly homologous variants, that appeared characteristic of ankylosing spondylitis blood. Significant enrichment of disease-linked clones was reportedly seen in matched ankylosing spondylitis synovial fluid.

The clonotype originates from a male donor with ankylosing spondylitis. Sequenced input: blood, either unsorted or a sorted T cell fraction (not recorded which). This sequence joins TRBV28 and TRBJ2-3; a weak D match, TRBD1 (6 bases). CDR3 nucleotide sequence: TGTGCCAGCGGTCCCCGGGACATGCCGTATTTT. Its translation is CASGPRDMPYF.